This T cell receptor beta chain was profiled in a study of T cell responses to AZD1222 COVID-19 vaccine. Study-level points and caveats: The donors showed a predominance of white British ancestry and of females, with possible underestimation of clonal diversity. In all cases, repertoires were sampled only after the peak T cell response. Reports indicate that nearly half of spike-specific TCRs are directed at unmutated variant regions. Spike-specific TCR breadth and depth grew following two AZD1222 doses.

Clones were sequenced by immunoSEQ multiplex PCR, and TCRdb holds only the in-frame ones, with some missing. The sample lists about 75,000 clones; around 89% were seen once. This CDR3 contains 16 residues. The V end was cut by 4 bases, the J end by 6 bases, with 19 bases between. CDR1 is SGHRS, CDR2 YFSETQ, per germline. Comments on this clone: Its antigen remains unidentified.

Sequenced here: peripheral blood, sampled 28 days after the second dose of the MenACWY control vaccine. The receptor comes from an adult who received the MenACWY meningococcal vaccine as a control. This sequence joins TRBV5-1 and TRBJ1-4, with unresolved D. The CDR3 DNA sequence: TGCGCCAGCAGCCCCTCCGTGTTGGCGTCTGATGAAAAACTGTTTTTT. This codes for CASSPSVLASDEKLFF.